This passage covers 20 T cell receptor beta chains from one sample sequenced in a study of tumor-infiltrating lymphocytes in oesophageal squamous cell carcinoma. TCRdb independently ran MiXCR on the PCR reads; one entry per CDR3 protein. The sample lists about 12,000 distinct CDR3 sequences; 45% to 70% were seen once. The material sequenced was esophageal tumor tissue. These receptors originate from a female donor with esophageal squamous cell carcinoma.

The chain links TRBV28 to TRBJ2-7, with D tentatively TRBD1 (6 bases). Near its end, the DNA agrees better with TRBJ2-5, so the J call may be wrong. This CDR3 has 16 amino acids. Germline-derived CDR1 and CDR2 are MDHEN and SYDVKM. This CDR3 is CASSSQDRPLQETQYF. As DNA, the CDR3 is TGTGCCAGCAGTTCTCAAGACAGGCCACTCCAAGAGACCCAGTACTTC.

Here the CDR3 reads CASSSRTDTQYF. The CDR3 DNA reads TGTGCCAGCAGTTCGCGCACAGATACGCAGTATTTT. This chain connects TRBV27 to TRBJ2-3; no clear D gene. Germline-derived CDR1 and CDR2 are MNHEY and SMNVEV (reference sequence). This CDR3 is 12 amino acids long. V lost 4 bases, J lost 1 base, and 3 bases lay in between.

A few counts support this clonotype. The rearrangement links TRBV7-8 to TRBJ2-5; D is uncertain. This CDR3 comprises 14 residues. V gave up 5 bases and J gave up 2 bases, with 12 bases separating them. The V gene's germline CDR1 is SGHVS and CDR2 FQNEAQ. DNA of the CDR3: TGTGCCAGCAGCCCAGTGGGCGTACAAGAGACCCAGTACTTC. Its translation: CASSPVGVQETQYF.

The CDR3 spells CASGGTGIGAQYF. The CDR3 nucleotides are TGTGCCAGCGGGGGGACAGGCATTGGGGCCCAGTACTTC. The chain uses TRBV5-3 and TRBJ2-5; TRBD1 is a possible D gene (8 bases). TRBV5-3 is assigned to the ORF class and has an uncertain function. This CDR3 spans 13 amino acids. V dropped 8 bases and J dropped 9 bases, with 20 bases sitting between them.

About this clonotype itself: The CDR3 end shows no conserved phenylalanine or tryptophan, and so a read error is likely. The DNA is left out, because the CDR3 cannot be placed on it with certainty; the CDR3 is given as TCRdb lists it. CDR3: CASSYGQGGGEQYFGP. V gene TRBV6-6 combines with J gene TRBJ2-3; the D call TRBD1 from the table was never checked on the DNA. Per germline, CDR1 MNHNY and CDR2 SVGAGI (reference sequence). Counting both end residues, the CDR3 totals 16 amino acids.

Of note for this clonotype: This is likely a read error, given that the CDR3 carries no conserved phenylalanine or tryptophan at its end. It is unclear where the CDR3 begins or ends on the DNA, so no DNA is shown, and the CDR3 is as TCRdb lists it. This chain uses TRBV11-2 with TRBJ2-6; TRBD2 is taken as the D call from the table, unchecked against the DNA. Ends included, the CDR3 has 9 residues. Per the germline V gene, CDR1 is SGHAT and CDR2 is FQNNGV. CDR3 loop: CASSLVLAG.

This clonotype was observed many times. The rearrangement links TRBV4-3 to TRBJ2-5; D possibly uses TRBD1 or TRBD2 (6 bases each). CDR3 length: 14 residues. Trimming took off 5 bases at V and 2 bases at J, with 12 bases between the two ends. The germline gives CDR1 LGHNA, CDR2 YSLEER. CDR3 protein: CASSSRGQQETQYF. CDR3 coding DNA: TGCGCCAGCAGCTCGCGGGGACAACAAGAGACCCAGTACTTC.

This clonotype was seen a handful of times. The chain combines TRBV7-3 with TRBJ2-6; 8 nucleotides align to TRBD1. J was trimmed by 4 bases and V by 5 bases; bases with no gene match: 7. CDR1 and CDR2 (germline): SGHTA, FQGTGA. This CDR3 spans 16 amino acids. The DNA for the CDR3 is TGTGCCAGCAGCCCTCAGACAGGGGCCGGGGCCAACGTCCTGACTTTC. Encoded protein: CASSPQTGAGANVLTF.

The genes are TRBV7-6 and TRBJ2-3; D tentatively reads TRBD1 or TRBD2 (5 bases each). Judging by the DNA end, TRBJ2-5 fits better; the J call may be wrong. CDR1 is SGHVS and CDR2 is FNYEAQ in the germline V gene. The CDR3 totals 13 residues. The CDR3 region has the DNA TGTGCCAGCAGCTATCTGGGGGAAGAGACCCAGTACTTC. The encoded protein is CASSYLGEETQYF.

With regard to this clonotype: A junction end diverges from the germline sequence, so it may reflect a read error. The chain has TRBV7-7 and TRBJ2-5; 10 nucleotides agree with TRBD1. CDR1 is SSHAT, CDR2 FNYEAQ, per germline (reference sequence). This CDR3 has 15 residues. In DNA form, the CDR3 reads TGTGCTAGCAGCTTAGGGGACAGGGGTTGGGAGACCCAGTACTTC. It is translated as CASSLGDRGWETQYF.

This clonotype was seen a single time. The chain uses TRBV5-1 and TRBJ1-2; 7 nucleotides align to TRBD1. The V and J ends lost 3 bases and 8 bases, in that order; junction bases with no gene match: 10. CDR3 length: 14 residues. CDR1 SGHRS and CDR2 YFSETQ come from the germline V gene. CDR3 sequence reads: CASSSRSMTGGYTF. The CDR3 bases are TGCGCCAGCAGCTCGCGTAGTATGACAGGGGGCTACACCTTC.

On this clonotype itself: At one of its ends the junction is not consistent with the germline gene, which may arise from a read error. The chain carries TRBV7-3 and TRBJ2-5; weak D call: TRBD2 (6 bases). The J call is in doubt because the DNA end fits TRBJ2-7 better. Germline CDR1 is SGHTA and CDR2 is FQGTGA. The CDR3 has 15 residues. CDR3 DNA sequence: TGTGTCAGCAGCTTCTTTCGGGAGTTCACCTACGAGCAGTACTTC. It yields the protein CVSSFFREFTYEQYF.

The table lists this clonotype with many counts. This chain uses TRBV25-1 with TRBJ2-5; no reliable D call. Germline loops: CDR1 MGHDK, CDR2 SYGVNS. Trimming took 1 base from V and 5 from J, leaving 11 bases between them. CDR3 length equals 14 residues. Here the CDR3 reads CASSEFTTWETQYF. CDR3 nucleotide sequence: TGTGCCAGCAGTGAATTTACGACGTGGGAGACCCAGTACTTC.

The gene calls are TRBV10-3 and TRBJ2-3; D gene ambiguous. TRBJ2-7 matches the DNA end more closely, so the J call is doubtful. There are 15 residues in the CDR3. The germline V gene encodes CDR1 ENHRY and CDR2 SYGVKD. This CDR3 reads CAISESHSKGNEQYF. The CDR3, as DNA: TGTGCCATCAGTGAGTCGCACAGCAAGGGCAATGAGCAGTACTTC.

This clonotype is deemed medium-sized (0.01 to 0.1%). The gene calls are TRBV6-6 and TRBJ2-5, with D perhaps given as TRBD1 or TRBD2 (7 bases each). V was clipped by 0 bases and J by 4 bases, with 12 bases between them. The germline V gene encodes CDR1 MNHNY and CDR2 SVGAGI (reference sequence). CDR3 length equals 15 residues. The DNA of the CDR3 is TGTGCCAGCAGTTACTCGGCCAGGGGGGGAGAGACCCAGTACTTC. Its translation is CASSYSARGGETQYF.

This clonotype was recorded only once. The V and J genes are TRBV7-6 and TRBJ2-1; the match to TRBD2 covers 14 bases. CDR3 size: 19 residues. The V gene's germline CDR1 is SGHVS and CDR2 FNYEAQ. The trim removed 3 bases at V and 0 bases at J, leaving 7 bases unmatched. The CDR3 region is CASSFRTGTSGSSYNEQFF. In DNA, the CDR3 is TGTGCCAGCAGCTTCCGGACCGGGACTAGCGGGAGCTCCTACAATGAGCAGTTCTTC.

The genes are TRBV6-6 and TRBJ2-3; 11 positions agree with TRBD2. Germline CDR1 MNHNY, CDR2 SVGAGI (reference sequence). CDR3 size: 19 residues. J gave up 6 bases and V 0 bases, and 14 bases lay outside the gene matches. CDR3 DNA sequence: TGTGCCAGCAGTTACTCCTCGCCGCGAATAGCGGGAGGGCCCGATACGCAGTATTTT. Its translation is CASSYSSPRIAGGPDTQYF.

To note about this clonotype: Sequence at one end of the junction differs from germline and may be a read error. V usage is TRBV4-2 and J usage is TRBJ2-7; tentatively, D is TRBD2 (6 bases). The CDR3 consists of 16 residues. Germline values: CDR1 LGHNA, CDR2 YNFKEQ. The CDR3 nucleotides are TGTGCCAGCAGCCAAGAACCGGGGCGGGGAAATTCACCCCTCCACTTC. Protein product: CASSQEPGRGNSPLHF.

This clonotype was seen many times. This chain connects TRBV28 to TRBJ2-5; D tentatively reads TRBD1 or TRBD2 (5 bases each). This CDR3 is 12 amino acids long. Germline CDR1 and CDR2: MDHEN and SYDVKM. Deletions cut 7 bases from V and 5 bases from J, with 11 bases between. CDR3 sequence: CASKGSAETQYF. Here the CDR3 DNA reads TGTGCCAGCAAGGGGAGCGCGGAGACCCAGTACTTC.

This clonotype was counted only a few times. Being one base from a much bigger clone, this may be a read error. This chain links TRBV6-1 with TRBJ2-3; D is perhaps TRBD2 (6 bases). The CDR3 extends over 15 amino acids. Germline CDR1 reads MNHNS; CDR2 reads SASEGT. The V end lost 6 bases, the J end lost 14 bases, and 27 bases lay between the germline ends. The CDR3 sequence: CASRRQRANTGELYF. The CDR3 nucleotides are TGTGCCAGCAGGAGACAGCGGGCGAACACCGGGGAGCTGTATTTT.